This T cell receptor beta chain stems from a study of human T cells and chemical hapten exposure. About the research overall: Readings were taken at 6 days from patch tests that had applied 0.01% DPC to the upper back.

This CDR3 has 16 residues. Trimming shortened V by 4 bases and J by 0 bases, and 10 bases separated the two germline ends. From germline, CDR1 is MNHEY and CDR2 SVGEGT. This sample's time point: pre-sensitization, week 0. As for treatment: therapeutic diphenylcyclopropenone sensitization with weekly scalp DPC. Many counts were recorded for this clonotype. Attachment of unique molecular identifiers to individual cDNA molecules was performed in the library. One entry per CDR3 protein results from TCRdb running MiXCR on the RACE reads. This sample has some 360,000 distinct CDR3 sequences, with 4.5% to 6% found just once.

The source of this sequence is a woman aged 45-65 years with alopecia areata. Some clones in this sample may be carry-over from other donors' samples. The chain uses TRBV6-2 or TRBV6-3 and TRBJ2-6; D remains ambiguous. The sequencing used whole blood, collected in connection with sensitization to the hapten diphenylcyclopropenone (DPC). The DNA of the CDR3 is TGTGCCAGCAGTTTAATTCGCCCCTCTGGGGCCAACGTCCTGACTTTC. It specifies CASSLIRPSGANVLTF.